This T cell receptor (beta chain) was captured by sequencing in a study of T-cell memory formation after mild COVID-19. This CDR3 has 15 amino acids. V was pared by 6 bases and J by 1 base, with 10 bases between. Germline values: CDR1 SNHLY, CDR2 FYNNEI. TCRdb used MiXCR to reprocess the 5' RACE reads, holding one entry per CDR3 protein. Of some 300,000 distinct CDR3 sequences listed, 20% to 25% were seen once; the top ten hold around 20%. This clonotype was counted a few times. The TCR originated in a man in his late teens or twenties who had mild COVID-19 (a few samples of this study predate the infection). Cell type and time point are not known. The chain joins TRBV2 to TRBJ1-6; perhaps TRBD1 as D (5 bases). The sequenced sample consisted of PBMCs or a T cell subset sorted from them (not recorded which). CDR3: CASRGGGSYNSPLHF. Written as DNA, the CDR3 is TGTGCCAGCAGGGGCGGGGGGTCCTATAATTCACCCCTCCACTTT.